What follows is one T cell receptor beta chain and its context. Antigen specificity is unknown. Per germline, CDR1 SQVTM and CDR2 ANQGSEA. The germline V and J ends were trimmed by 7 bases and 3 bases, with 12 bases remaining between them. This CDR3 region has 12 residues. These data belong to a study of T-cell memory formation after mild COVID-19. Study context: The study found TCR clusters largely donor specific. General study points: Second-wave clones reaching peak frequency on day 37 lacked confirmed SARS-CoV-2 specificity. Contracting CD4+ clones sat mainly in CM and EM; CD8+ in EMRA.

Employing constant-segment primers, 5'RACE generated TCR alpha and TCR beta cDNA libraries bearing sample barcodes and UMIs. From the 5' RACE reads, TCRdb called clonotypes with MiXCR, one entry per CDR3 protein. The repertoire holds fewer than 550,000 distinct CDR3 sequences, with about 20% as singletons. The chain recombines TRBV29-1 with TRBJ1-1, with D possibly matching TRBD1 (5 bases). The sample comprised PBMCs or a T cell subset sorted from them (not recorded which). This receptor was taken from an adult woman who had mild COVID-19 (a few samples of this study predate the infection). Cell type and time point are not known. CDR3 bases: TGCAGCGCCGAACGGGGGTACACTGAAGCTTTCTTT. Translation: CSAERGYTEAFF.